This T cell receptor (beta chain) was retrieved from a study of blood T cell repertoires in COVID-19. As originally analysed: Amplification from reference gene primers served as the basis for estimated nucleated cell counts. Here immunoSEQ multiplex PCR was the method, and the copy in TCRdb shows in-frame clones only, minus some. Clone size and the V and J calls come from that table; the DNA yielded D and trimming. The data show 250,000 or so clones, approximately 84% seen once. Symptom resolution, clearance, or two negative PCRs marked donors in Cohort 3 as recovered. Trimming left V 1 base short and J 4 bases short, with 9 bases between. CDR3 size: 13 residues. CDR1 is SGHRS and CDR2 is YFSETQ in the germline V gene. On this clone: Other nucleotide sequences in the sample specify the same CDR3.

The sequence was collected from a man in his forties who had recovered from COVID-19. Specimen: PBMCs or T cells enriched from blood (not recorded which). This chain uses TRBV5-1 with TRBJ2-7; no reliable D call. The CDR3 DNA sequence: TGCGCCAGCAGCTTGAACAGCCCTTACGAGCAGTACTTC. It yields the protein CASSLNSPYEQYF.